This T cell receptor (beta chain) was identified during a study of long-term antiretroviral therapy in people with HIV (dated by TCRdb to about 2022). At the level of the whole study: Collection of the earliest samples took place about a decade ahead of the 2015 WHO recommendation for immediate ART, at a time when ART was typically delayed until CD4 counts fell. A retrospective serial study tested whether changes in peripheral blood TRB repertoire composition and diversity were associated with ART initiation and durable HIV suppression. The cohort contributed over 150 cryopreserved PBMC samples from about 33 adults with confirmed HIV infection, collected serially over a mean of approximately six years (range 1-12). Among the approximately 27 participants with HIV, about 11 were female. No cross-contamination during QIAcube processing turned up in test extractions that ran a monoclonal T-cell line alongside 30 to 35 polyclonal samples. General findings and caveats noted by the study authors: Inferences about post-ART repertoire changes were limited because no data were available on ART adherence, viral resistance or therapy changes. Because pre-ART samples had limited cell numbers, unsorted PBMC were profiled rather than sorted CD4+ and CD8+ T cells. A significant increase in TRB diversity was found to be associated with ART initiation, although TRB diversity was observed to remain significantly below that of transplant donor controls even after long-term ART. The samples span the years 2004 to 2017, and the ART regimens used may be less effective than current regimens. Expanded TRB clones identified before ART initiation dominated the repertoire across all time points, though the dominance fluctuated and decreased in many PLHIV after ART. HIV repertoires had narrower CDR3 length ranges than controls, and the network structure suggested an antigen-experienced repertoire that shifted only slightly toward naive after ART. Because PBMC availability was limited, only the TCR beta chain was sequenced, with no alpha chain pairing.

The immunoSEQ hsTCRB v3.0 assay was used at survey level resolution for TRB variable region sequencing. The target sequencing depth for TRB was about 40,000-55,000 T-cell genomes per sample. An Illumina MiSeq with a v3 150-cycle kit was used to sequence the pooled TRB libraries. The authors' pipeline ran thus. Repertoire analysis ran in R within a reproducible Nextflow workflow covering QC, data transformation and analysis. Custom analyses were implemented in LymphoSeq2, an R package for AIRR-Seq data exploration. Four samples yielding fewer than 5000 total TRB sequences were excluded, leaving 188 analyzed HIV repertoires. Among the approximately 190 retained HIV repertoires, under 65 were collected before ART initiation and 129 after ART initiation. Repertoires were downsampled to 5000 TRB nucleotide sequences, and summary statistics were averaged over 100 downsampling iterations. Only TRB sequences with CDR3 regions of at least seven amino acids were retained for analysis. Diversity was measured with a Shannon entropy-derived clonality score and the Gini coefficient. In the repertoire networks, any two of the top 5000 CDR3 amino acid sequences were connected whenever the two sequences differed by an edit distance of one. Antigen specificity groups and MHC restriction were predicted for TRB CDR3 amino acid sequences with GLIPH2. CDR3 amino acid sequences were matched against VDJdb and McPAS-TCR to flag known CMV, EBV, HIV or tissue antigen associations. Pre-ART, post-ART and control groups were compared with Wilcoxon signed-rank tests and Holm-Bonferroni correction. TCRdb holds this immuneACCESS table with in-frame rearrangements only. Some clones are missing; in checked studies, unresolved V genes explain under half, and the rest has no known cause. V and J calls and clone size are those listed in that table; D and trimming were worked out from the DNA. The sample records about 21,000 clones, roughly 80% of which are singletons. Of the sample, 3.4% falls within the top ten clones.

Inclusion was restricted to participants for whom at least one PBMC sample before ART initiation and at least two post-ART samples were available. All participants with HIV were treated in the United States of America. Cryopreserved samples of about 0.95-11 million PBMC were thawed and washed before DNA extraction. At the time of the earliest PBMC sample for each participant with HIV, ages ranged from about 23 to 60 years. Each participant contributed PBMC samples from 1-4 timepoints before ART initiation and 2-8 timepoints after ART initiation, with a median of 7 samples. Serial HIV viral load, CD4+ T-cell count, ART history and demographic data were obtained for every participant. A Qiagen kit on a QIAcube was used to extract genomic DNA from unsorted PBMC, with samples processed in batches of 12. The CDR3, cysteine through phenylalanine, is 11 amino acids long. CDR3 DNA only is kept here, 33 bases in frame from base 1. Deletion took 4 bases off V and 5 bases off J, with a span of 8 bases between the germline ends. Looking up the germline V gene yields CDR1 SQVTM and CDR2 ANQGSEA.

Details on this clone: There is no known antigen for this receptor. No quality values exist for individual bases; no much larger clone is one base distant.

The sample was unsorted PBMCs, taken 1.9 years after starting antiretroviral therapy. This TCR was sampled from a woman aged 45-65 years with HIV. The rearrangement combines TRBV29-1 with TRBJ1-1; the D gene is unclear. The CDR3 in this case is CSVARNTEAFF. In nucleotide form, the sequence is TGCAGCGTTGCTAGGAATACTGAAGCTTTCTTT. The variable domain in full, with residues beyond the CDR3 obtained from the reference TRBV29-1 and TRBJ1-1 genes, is SAVISQKPSRDICQRGTSLTIQCQVDSQVTMMFWYRQQPGQSLTLIATANQGSEATYESGFVIDKFPISRPNLTFSTLTVSNMSPEDSSIYLCSVARNTEAFFGQGTRLTVV.